This T cell receptor (beta chain) originates from a study of T cells in localized non-small cell lung cancer (TCRdb year 2020). Regarding the complete study: The study analyzed T cell repertoires of hundreds of early-stage NSCLC patients, comparing tumors and uninvolved tumor-adjacent lungs. All 230 or so NSCLC patients in the cohort were treatment-naive and had localized lung tumors that were resected. The mean age of the NSCLC patients was under 70 years, with about 120 men and 85 to 110 women.

The immunoSEQ Assay was used to sequence TCR beta CDR3 regions from DNA. Per the source publication's procedure: T cell density was computed as TCR beta template counts normalized to usable DNA estimated by amplifying housekeeping genes. Richness was estimated using the preseqR package, with extrapolation to 400,000 templates for PBMC samples and to 120,000 templates for tissue samples. Clonality was taken to be one minus Pielou's evenness. Tissue-enriched TCRs were identified through differential abundance testing performed on productive amino-acid clonotypes, with a minimum total count of 5 and an alpha of 0.1. The Jaccard Index and the Morisita Overlap Index were used to measure how much the repertoires overlapped between compartments. GLIPH grouped TCR beta CDR3s together with public tetramer-defined viral CDR3s, and a viral motif had to include at least three viral sequences and show V-gene enrichment. TCRdb took over this immuneACCESS table, retaining in-frame rearrangements with V and J assigned. Such tables are incomplete; in checked studies, under half of the missing clones stem from an unresolved V gene, and the remainder is unexplained. Clone size and the V and J calls come from that table; the DNA yielded D and trimming. This sample comprises under 15,000 clones, about 83% of them detected only once. The top ten hold approximately 20% of the sample.

A note on this clone: What antigen it recognizes has not been identified. Qualities for individual bases were not recorded, and no much larger clone is one base off.

At diagnosis, peripheral blood, uninvolved tumor-adjacent lung and tumor were collected and stored as a combination of fresh-frozen and FFPE material. For TCR repertoire profiling, blood samples were analyzed in the form of peripheral blood mononuclear cells. Spanning cysteine to phenylalanine, the CDR3 consists of 13 amino acids. Of the read, only the CDR3 DNA is kept; its 39 bases are in frame from base 1. Trimming leaves V shorter by 4 bases and J shorter by 5 bases, with the junction holding 3 bases beyond the gene matches. Reading the germline V gene gives CDR1 MNHGY and CDR2 SAAAGT. Broad study findings and their caveats: A median of around 57 of the top 100 tumor clones were detected in paired uninvolved adjacent lung, and 25 to 35 of these tumor clones were also found among the top 100 clones of the paired uninvolved adjacent lung. Longer overall survival was associated with higher blood T cell density, whereas shorter survival was associated with higher adjacent-lung clonality. Since the design was exploratory, TCR variables were selected using unadjusted p-values with no false-discovery rate correction. Multi-region tumor sequencing was not performed, so intratumor heterogeneity could not be excluded. The highest T cell clonality was observed in uninvolved tumor-adjacent lung, where clonality exceeded that of tumor, suggesting that antigenic responses were more focused in uninvolved tumor-adjacent lung.

The V gene is TRBV6-8 and the J gene is TRBJ2-7; 9 middle bases align to TRBD2. This receptor was identified in a male donor older than 55 with stage I lung adenocarcinoma. The sequencing here drew on peripheral blood, taken before any cancer treatment. In nucleotide form, the sequence is TGTGCCAGCAGTTTAGTAGCGGGAGACGAGCAGTACTTC. Its amino acids are CASSLVAGDEQYF.